The 31 T cell receptor beta chains below were found in one sample sequenced in a study of shared clonotypes between healthy human individuals. Only in-frame clones appear in the TCRdb table, and some are missing; sequencing was by immunoSEQ multiplex PCR. The sample has 1,400,000 or so clones, 98% seen once. The sample comprised naive CD4+ T cells sorted from blood. Subset specified: CD45RA+ positively selected. The receptors here all came from a man under 40 in good health.

This sequence joins TRBV9 and TRBJ2-7; 9 nucleotides align to TRBD2. CDR3 length: 14 amino acids. Germline assignment: CDR1 SGDLS and CDR2 YYNGEE. J gave up 1 base and V 4 bases, and 3 bases lay outside the gene matches. The CDR3 DNA reads as TGTGCCAGCAGCATTAGCGGGAGTTCCTACGAGCAGTACTTC. It specifies CASSISGSSYEQYF. The full variable domain, in which reference TRBV9 and TRBJ2-7 provide the parts outside the CDR3, is DSGVTQTPKHLITATGQRVTLRCSPRSGDLSVYWYQQSLDQGLQFLIQYYNGEERAKGNILERFSAQQFPDLHSELNLSSLELGDSALYFCASSISGSSYEQYFGPGTRLTVT.

The chain recombines TRBV5-1 with TRBJ2-2; D is possibly TRBD1 (6 bases). The CDR3 has 14 amino acids. Trimming shortened V by 1 base and J by 4 bases, and 8 bases separated the two germline ends. Germline V CDR1 and CDR2: SGHRS, YFSETQ. The CDR3 loop reads CASSLNRATGELFF. The CDR3 DNA reads TGCGCCAGCAGCTTGAACAGGGCCACCGGGGAGCTGTTTTTT. The variable domain in full, with the rest retrieved from reference TRBV5-1 and TRBJ2-2, is KAGVTQTPRYLIKTRGQQVTLSCSPISGHRSVSWYQQTPGQGLQFLFEYFSETQRNKGNFPGRFSGRQFSNSRSEMNVSTLELGDSALYLCASSLNRATGELFFGEGSRLTVL.

This rearrangement joins TRBV4-2 to TRBJ2-1; no clear D. V lost 1 base and J lost 12, with 10 bases in between. The CDR3 totals 12 residues. Germline V gene sequence: CDR1 LGHNA, CDR2 YNFKEQ. CDR3 amino acids: CASSQGASRQFF. The CDR3 region has the DNA TGTGCCAGCAGCCAAGGCGCTAGTAGGCAGTTCTTC.

The sample holds one count of this clone. This chain connects TRBV19 to TRBJ1-4; a weak D match, TRBD1 (6 bases). The CDR3 consists of 14 residues. Germline V gene lookup returns CDR1 LNHDA and CDR2 SQIVND (reference sequence). V shed 7 bases and J shed 7 bases, with 16 bases lying between them. The CDR3 loop is CASTRGGSGEKLFF. The CDR3, as DNA: TGTGCCAGTACCCGAGGGGGTTCGGGTGAAAAACTGTTTTTT.

This clone appeared once. This sequence joins TRBV7-9 and TRBJ2-1, with TRBD2 as a possible D gene (6 bases). V was clipped by 3 bases and J by 4 bases, with 16 bases between them. Germline V gene data show CDR1 as SEHNR and CDR2 as FQNEAQ (reference sequence). The CDR3 has 16 amino acids. The CDR3: CASSFIAGSGYNEQFF. Here the CDR3 DNA reads TGTGCCAGCAGCTTTATCGCGGGGAGCGGATACAATGAGCAGTTCTTC.

V usage is TRBV20-1 and J usage is TRBJ2-1; tentative D call: TRBD2 (6 bases). Germline CDR1 reads DFQATT; CDR2 reads SNEGSKA (reference sequence). Trimming took off 7 bases at V and 12 bases at J, with 16 bases between the two ends. This CDR3 contains 11 residues. The CDR3 bases are TGCAGTGGGACGGGAGTCCAGTCGCAGTTCTTC. This translates into CSGTGVQSQFF.

The CDR3 is CASMGRPTGELFF. DNA of the CDR3: TGTGCCAGCATGGGCAGACCTACCGGGGAGCTGTTTTTT. The chain combines TRBV2 with TRBJ2-2; D unclear. The CDR3 sequence is 13 residues long. CDR1 and CDR2 (germline): SNHLY, FYNNEI. With 7 bases removed from V and 5 bases from J, the gap between germline ends came to 11 bases.

CDR3 sequence: CASSPTNPTVPSTDTQYF. CDR3 coding DNA: TGTGCCAGCTCACCCACAAACCCGACAGTCCCTAGCACAGATACGCAGTATTTT. The chain joins TRBV18 to TRBJ2-3, with D tentatively TRBD1 (5 bases). Germline-derived CDR1 and CDR2 are KGHSH and LQKENI. Trimming cost V 3 bases and J 0 bases, with 19 bases left between them. CDR3 length equals 18 residues.

The chain has TRBV7-6 and TRBJ2-7; the D gene is possibly TRBD2 (6 bases). The length of the CDR3 is 16 residues. Per the germline V gene, CDR1 is SGHVS and CDR2 is FNYEAQ. Trimming took 4 bases from V and 0 from J, leaving 16 bases between them. The CDR3 DNA reads as TGTGCCAGCAGCTCCCTCGCGGGGCCGAACTCCTACGAGCAGTACTTC. Its translation: CASSSLAGPNSYEQYF. The variable domain in full, with the rest retrieved from reference TRBV7-6 and TRBJ2-7, is GAGVSQSPRYKVTKRGQDVALRCDPISGHVSLYWYRQALGQGPEFLTYFNYEAQQDKSGLPNDRFSAERPEGSISTLTIQRTEQRDSAMYRCASSSLAGPNSYEQYFGPGTRLTVT.

V usage is TRBV10-2 and J usage is TRBJ2-7; tentatively, D is TRBD1 (5 bases). Trimming pared 2 bases from V and 3 bases from J, leaving 17 bases between. This CDR3 has 16 amino acids. Germline V gene sequence: CDR1 WSHSY, CDR2 SAAADI. Here the CDR3 DNA reads TGCGCCAGCAGTGAGCCGCGACAGACTGGCGGCTACGAGCAGTACTTC. Its translation: CASSEPRQTGGYEQYF.

This clone appeared a single time. The chain employs TRBV5-4 and TRBJ2-7; possibly TRBD2 for D (5 bases). The CDR3 contains 13 residues. V lost 4 bases, J lost 9 bases, and 17 bases lay in between. CDR1 and CDR2 from the germline V gene are SGHNT and YYREEE (reference sequence). In DNA form, the CDR3 reads TGTGCCAGCAGCGGGATGGACTGGAGCGTGCAGTACTTC. As protein: CASSGMDWSVQYF.

V and J are TRBV28 and TRBJ2-7; D is unclear. V lost 2 bases and J 6 bases, leaving 8 bases between the germline ends. The CDR3 has 12 amino acids. CDR1 MDHEN and CDR2 SYDVKM come from the germline V gene. DNA for the CDR3: TGTGCCAGCAGTTTACGCCAATCCGAGCAGTACTTC. This codes for CASSLRQSEQYF.

The chain is built from TRBV28 and TRBJ2-3; D gene uncertain. The CDR3 contains 11 residues. V was shortened by 8 bases and J by 1 base, with 4 bases between the two germline ends. The germline gives CDR1 MDHEN, CDR2 SYDVKM. DNA of the CDR3: TGTGCCAGCGGCGGCACAGATACGCAGTATTTT. Translation: CASGGTDTQYF.

The chain employs TRBV6-6 and TRBJ1-5; D may be TRBD1 (5 bases). Germline lookup yields CDR1 MNHNY and CDR2 SVGAGI (reference sequence). V shed 0 bases and J shed 2 bases, with 8 bases lying between them. The CDR3 is 15 amino acids. The CDR3 sequence: CASSYSTARNQPQHF. The CDR3 DNA sequence: TGTGCCAGCAGTTACTCGACAGCCCGCAATCAGCCCCAGCATTTT.

The rearrangement links TRBV4-1 to TRBJ1-4, with a weak D call TRBD1 (6 bases). The CDR3 consists of 15 residues. Germline V gene data show CDR1 as MGHRA and CDR2 as YSYEKL. V was trimmed by 2 bases and J by 5 bases, leaving 12 bases between them. The CDR3 loop is CASSQNGQGNEKLFF. DNA of the CDR3: TGCGCCAGCAGCCAAAATGGGCAGGGGAATGAAAAACTGTTTTTT.

This chain joins TRBV7-9 and TRBJ2-5; 11 positions match TRBD1. Germline V CDR1 and CDR2: SEHNR, FQNEAQ (reference sequence). The ends lost 1 base at V and 5 bases at J; junction bases unmatched: 3. This CDR3 has 15 residues. Here the CDR3 DNA reads TGTGCCAGCAGCTTAGTATGGGACAGGGGGGAGACCCAGTACTTC. The encoded protein is CASSLVWDRGETQYF.

The chain joins TRBV10-3 to TRBJ2-3; no clear D gene. Between the trimmed V and J ends, which lost 10 bases and 6 bases, there was a span of 11 bases. The CDR3 loop spans 11 amino acids. Germline CDR1 ENHRY, CDR2 SYGVKD. CDR3 DNA sequence: TGTGCCACCAGAAAAGGGGATACGCAGTATTTT. Its protein is CATRKGDTQYF.

The table lists this clone with a count of one. CDR3 sequence (DNA): TGTGCCAGCTCCCGCCACCCGGGACTAGCCTACGAGCAGTACTTC. It translates to CASSRHPGLAYEQYF. The rearrangement links TRBV18 to TRBJ2-7; 8 bases align to TRBD2. J was trimmed by 2 bases and V by 6 bases; bases with no gene match: 9. Germline CDR1 and CDR2: KGHSH and LQKENI. The CDR3 is made up of 15 amino acids.

The chain links TRBV27 to TRBJ2-4, with 7 bases lining up with TRBD1. From germline, CDR1 is MNHEY and CDR2 SMNVEV (reference sequence). The V segment lost 6 bases and the J segment 5 bases; nucleotides outside the gene matches: 13. The CDR3 has 16 residues. The CDR3 coding sequence is TGTGCCAGCAGCATACTCGCCCAGGGGGTGGAAAACATTCAGTACTTC. It specifies CASSILAQGVENIQYF.

V is TRBV28 and J is TRBJ1-2; 10 bases map to TRBD1. Germline CDR1 is MDHEN and CDR2 is SYDVKM. V was pared by 4 bases and J by 5 bases, with 7 bases of the junction left unmatched. CDR3 length: 15 residues. The chain's CDR3 is CASSWPGTGDYGYTF. For the CDR3, the DNA is TGTGCCAGCAGTTGGCCTGGGACAGGGGATTATGGCTACACCTTC.

This chain uses TRBV2 with TRBJ1-4; no clear D. The CDR3 sequence is 13 residues long. CDR1 SNHLY and CDR2 FYNNEI come from the germline V gene. V was cut by 6 bases and J by 7 bases, with 12 bases left in between. For the CDR3, the DNA is TGTGCCAGCAGGCAGCTAGGTGGTGAAAAACTGTTTTTT. It specifies CASRQLGGEKLFF.

This sequence joins TRBV5-3 and TRBJ2-7; D might be TRBD2 (5 bases). TRBV5-3 is reported as an ORF; its role is uncertain. Trimming removed 6 bases from V and 6 bases from J, with 13 bases in between. The CDR3 consists of 12 residues. The CDR3 spells CARNSERGEQYF. The CDR3 region has the DNA TGTGCCAGAAATAGCGAACGAGGCGAGCAGTACTTC.

The chain combines TRBV18 with TRBJ2-7, with TRBD1 matching over 9 bases. The CDR3 loop spans 16 amino acids. Germline V gene data show CDR1 as KGHSH and CDR2 as LQKENI. After removal of 3 bases from V and 9 bases from J, the junction contained 15 bases not matched to a gene. The DNA of the CDR3 is TGTGCCAGCTCACCTACCGGGACAGGGAGTAGTGAGGTGCAGTACTTC. Protein product: CASSPTGTGSSEVQYF.

J is TRBJ2-1 and V is TRBV6-6; a weak D match, TRBD1 (7 bases). V dropped 3 bases and J dropped 5 bases, with 14 bases sitting between them. This CDR3 is 15 amino acids long. Germline V lookup: CDR1 MNHNY, CDR2 SVGAGI (reference sequence). The CDR3 here is CASSYAGGLHNEQFF. The CDR3 DNA reads as TGTGCCAGCAGTTATGCAGGGGGGTTACACAATGAGCAGTTCTTC.

The rearrangement uses TRBV5-1 and TRBJ1-5, with a tentative D call TRBD1 (6 bases). CDR1 SGHRS and CDR2 YFSETQ come from the germline V gene. Trimming removed 4 bases at V and 6 bases at J, with 11 bases between. The CDR3 totals 13 residues. The CDR3 nucleotides are TGCGCCAGCAGCGTACAGGGAGGTCAGCCCCAGCATTTT. Its translation: CASSVQGGQPQHF.

The chain is built from TRBV11-2 and TRBJ2-3; no definite D call. The CDR3 totals 19 residues. Germline V CDR1 and CDR2: SGHAT, FQNNGV. The V and J ends lost 1 base and 0 bases respectively, with 20 bases between them. This chain's CDR3 is CASSLVWAFLVPSTDTQYF. CDR3 nucleotides: TGTGCCAGCAGCTTAGTATGGGCCTTTCTAGTTCCTAGCACAGATACGCAGTATTTT.

The V and J genes are TRBV28 and TRBJ1-5; D is uncertain. V lost 3 bases to trimming and J lost 9 bases, with 12 bases between them. This CDR3 is 13 amino acids long. The germline gives CDR1 MDHEN, CDR2 SYDVKM. The CDR3 reads CASSLGLVRPQHF. The CDR3 nucleotides read TGTGCCAGCAGTTTGGGTCTGGTGCGGCCCCAGCATTTT. Full variable domain (outside the CDR3, taken from reference TRBV28 and TRBJ1-5): DVKVTQSSRYLVKRTGEKVFLECVQDMDHENMFWYRQDPGLGLRLIYFSYDVKMKEKGDIPEGYSVSREKKERFSLILESASTNQTSMYLCASSLGLVRPQHFGDGTRLSIL.

The chain joins TRBV11-2 to TRBJ1-5; D unclear. The ends were cut back, 3 bases at V and 0 bases at J, with 6 bases in the middle. In germline, CDR1 is SGHAT, CDR2 FQNNGV. The CDR3 runs to 14 residues. The CDR3, as DNA: TGTGCCAGCAGCTTGGGGAATAGCAATCAGCCCCAGCATTTT. It codes for CASSLGNSNQPQHF.

Only one count was recorded for this clone. The CDR3 DNA reads TGTGCCAGCAGCCAAGTGGCCGGGGACATTCAGTACTTC. As protein: CASSQVAGDIQYF. The chain joins TRBV14 to TRBJ2-4; perhaps TRBD2 as D (5 bases). CDR1 SGHDN and CDR2 FVKESK come from the germline V gene. The CDR3 has 13 residues. Trimming removed 1 base from V and 8 bases from J, with 9 bases in between.

This chain links TRBV27 with TRBJ2-5; TRBD2 agrees at 8 bases. Trimming at V came to 5 bases and at J to 0 bases, leaving 14 bases not matched to a gene. The CDR3 consists of 18 residues. Germline CDR1 is MNHEY and CDR2 is SMNVEV (reference sequence). CDR3 DNA sequence: TGTGCCAGCAGTCCACATGGACTAGCACAACGGTACCAAGAGACCCAGTACTTC. Translated, it gives CASSPHGLAQRYQETQYF.

This rearrangement joins TRBV4-3 to TRBJ1-4; D not certain. CDR1 is LGHNA and CDR2 is YSLEER in the germline V gene. Trimming stripped 1 base from V and 13 bases from J, with 7 bases between. The CDR3 is 11 amino acids. CDR3 coding DNA: TGCGCCAGCAGCCAAGCGAGGACACTGTTTTTT. Translation gives CASSQARTLFF.